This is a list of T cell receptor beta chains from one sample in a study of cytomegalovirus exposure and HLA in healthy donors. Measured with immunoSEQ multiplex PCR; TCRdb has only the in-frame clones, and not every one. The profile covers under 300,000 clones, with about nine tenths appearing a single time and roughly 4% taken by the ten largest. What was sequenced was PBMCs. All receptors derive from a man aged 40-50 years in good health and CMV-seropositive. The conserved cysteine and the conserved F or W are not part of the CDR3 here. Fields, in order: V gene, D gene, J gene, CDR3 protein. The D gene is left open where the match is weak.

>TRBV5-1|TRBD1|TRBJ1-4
ASSSGTGGEKLF
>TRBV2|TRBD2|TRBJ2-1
ASSESLAGNEQF
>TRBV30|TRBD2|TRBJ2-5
AWNGGEGRETQY
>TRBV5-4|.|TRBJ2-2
ASSRSLANTGELF
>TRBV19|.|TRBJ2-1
ASSIVPLGGEQF
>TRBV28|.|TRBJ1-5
ASSLAPTAQH
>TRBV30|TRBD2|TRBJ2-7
AWLTGGRPHEQY
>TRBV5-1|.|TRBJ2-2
ASTSEGGGELF
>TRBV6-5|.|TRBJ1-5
ASSPGGGGQPQH
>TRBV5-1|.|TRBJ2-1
ASSLEGGEQF
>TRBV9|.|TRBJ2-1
ASSVGLADTYEQF
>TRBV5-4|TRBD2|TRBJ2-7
ASSLVAGGIDEQY
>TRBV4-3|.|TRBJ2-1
ASSQMREGGNEQF
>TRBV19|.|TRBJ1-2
ASSTFQRPYGYT
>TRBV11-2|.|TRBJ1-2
ASSSLAVHGYT
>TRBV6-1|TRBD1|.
ASSEALPGTGGYEQY
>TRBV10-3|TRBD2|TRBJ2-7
AISGSSGRSYEQY
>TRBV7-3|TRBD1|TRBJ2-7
ASSFAGGAYEQY
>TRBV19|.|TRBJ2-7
ASSIVGSGYEQY
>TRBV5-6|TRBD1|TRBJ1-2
ASSPSGTGSGYT
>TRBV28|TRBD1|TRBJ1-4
ASSPNIGTGEKLF
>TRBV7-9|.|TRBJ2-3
ASSPLGGTDTQY
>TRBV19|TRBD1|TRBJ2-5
ASSIGQGPQETQY
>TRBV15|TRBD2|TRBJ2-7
ATSTGTSGAPLEQY
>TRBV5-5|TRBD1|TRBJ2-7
ASSLWTGGNEQY
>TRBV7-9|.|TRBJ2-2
ASSPPVGGTNTGELF
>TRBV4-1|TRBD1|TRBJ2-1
ASSHLTGGKNNEQF
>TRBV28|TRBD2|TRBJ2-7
ASSATGTSGSGEQY
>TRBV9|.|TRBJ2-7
ASSVSRGGVYEQY
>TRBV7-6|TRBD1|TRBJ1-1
ASSLGQGMGEAF
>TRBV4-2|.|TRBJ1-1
ASSQAPGNTEAF
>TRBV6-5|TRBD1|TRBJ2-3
ASSSTGSDTQY
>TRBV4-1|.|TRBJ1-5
ASSQNVDGGQPQH
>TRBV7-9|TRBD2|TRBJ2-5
ASSNFQGGRQETQY
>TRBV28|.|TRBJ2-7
ASNSRGTLAEAGEQY
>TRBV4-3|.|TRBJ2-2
ASSQESRLQNTGELF
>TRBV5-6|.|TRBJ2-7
ASSSPRGVYEQY
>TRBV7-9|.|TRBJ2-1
ASSLPGSSYNEQF
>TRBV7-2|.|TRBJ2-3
ASSLFRRAYGDTQY
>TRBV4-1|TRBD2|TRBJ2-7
ASSQVGAGGPGRQY
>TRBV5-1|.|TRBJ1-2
ASSQGEDYGYT
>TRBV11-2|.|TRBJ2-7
ASGYRDEQY
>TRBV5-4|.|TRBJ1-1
ASSLGQAMNTEAF
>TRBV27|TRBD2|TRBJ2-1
ASSTGLAGEVINEQF
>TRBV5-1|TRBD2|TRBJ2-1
ASSTTRLAGGLSSYNEQF
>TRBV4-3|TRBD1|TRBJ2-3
ASSQDPLARDRTTDTQY
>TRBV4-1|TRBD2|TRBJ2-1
ASSQLNSGTNEQF
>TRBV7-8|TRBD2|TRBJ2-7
ASSPMQGLAGAYEQY
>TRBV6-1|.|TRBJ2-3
ASTRTATSTDTQY
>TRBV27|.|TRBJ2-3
ASSNSISTDTQY
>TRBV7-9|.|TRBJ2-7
ASTSDLAASYEQY